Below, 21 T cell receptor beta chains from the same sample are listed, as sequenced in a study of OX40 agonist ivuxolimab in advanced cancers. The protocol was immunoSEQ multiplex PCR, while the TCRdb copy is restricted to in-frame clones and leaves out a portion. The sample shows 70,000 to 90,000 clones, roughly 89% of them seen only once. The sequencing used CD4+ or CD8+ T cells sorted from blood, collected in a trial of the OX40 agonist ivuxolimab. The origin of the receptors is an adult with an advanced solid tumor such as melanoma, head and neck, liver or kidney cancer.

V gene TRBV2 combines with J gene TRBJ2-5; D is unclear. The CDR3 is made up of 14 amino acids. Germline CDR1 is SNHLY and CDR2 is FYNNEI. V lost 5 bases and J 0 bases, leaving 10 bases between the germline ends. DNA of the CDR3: TGTGCCAGCAGTACGACCAGATACCAAGAGACCCAGTACTTC. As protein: CASSTTRYQETQYF. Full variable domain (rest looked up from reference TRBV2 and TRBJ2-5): EPEVTQTPSHQVTQMGQEVILRCVPISNHLYFYWYRQILGQKVEFLVSFYNNEISEKSEIFDDQFSVERPDGSNFTLKIRSTKLEDSAMYFCASSTTRYQETQYFGPGTRLLVL.

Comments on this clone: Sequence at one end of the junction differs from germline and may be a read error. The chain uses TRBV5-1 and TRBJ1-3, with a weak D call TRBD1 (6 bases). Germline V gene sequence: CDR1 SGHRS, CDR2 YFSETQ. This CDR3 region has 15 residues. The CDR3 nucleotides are TGCGCCAGCAGCGCGAAACAGGGCTTTGGAGACACCATATATTTT. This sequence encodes CASSAKQGFGDTIYF.

CDR3 bases: TGTGCCAGCAGCCGGCATACAGGGGGCTCTGAAGCTTTCTTT. Its protein is CASSRHTGGSEAFF. V and J are TRBV11-2 and TRBJ1-1; 9 bases match TRBD1. CDR1 SGHAT and CDR2 FQNNGV come from the germline V gene. Trimming removed 5 bases from V and 6 bases from J; junction bases left unmatched: 7. CDR3 size: 14 residues.

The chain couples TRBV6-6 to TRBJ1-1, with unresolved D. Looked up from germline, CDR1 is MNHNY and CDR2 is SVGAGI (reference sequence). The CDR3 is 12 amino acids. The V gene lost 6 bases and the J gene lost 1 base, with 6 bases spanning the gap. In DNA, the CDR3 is TGTGCCAGCAGCGCCGCGAACACTGAAGCTTTCTTT. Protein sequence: CASSAANTEAFF.

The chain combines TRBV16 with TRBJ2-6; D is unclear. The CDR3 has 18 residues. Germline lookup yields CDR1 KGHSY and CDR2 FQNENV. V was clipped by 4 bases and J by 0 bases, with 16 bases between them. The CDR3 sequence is CASSRDILPFSGANVLTF. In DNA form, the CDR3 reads TGTGCCAGCAGCCGTGACATCCTCCCTTTCTCTGGGGCCAACGTCCTGACTTTC.

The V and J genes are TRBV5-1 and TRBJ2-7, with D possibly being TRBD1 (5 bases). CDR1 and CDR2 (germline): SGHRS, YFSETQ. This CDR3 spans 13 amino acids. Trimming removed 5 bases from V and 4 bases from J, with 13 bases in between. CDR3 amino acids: CASRRAGLYEQYF. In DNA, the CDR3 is TGCGCCAGCAGAAGGGCAGGGCTTTACGAGCAGTACTTC.

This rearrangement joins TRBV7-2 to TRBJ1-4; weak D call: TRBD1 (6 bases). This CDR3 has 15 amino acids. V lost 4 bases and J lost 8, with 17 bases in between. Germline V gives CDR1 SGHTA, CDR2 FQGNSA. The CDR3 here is CASSWGAQGREKLFF. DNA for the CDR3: TGTGCCAGCAGCTGGGGGGCCCAGGGTAGGGAAAAACTGTTTTTT. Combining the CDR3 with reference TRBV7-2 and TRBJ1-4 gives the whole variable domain GAGVSQSPSNKVTEKGKDVELRCDPISGHTALYWYRQSLGQGLEFLIYFQGNSAPDKSGLPSDRFSAERTGGSVSTLTIQRTQQEDSAVYLCASSWGAQGREKLFFGSGTQLSVL.

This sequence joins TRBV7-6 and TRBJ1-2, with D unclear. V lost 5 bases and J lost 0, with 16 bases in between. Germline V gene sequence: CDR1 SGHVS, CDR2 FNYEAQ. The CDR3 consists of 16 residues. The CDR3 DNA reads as TGTGCCAGCAGCCCCCTGGGAGGGCGGACTAACTATGGCTACACCTTC. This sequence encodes CASSPLGGRTNYGYTF.

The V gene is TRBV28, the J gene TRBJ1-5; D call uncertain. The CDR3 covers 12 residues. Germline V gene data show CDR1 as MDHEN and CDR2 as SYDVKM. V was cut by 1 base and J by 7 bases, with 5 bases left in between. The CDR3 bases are TGTGCCAGCAGTTTATACGGCCAGCCCCAGCATTTT. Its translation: CASSLYGQPQHF.

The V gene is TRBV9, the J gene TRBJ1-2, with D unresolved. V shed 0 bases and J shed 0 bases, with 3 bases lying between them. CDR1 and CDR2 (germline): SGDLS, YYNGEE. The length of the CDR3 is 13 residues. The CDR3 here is CASSVDPNYGYTF. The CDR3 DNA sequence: TGTGCCAGCAGCGTAGATCCTAACTATGGCTACACCTTC.

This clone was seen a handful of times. CDR3 region: CASRLRVRGTQPPNNEQFF. CDR3 in DNA: TGTGCCAGCAGGTTGCGGGTTAGGGGGACTCAGCCTCCCAACAATGAGCAGTTCTTC. The rearrangement links TRBV7-9 to TRBJ2-1; either TRBD1 or TRBD2 may fit D (6 bases each). This CDR3 spans 19 amino acids. The germline V gene has CDR1 SEHNR and CDR2 FQNEAQ (reference sequence). V dropped 6 bases and J dropped 5 bases, with 29 bases sitting between them.

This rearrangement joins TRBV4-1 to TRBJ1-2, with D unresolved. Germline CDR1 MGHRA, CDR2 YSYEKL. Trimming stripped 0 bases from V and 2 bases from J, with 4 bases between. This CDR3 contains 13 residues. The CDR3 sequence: CASSQDMNYGYTF. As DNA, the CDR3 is TGCGCCAGCAGCCAAGATATGAACTATGGCTACACCTTC.

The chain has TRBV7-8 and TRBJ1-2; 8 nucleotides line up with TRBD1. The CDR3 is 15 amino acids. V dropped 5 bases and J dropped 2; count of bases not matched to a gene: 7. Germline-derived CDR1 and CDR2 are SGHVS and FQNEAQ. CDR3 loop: CASSGGRTGNYGYTF. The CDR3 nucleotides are TGTGCCAGCAGCGGCGGTAGGACAGGGAACTATGGCTACACCTTC.

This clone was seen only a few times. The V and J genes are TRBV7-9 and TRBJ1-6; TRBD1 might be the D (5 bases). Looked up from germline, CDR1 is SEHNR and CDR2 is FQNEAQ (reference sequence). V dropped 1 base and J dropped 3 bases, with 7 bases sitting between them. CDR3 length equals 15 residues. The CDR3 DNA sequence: TGTGCCAGCAGCTTAGAAGGGGACTATAATTCACCCCTCCACTTT. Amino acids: CASSLEGDYNSPLHF.

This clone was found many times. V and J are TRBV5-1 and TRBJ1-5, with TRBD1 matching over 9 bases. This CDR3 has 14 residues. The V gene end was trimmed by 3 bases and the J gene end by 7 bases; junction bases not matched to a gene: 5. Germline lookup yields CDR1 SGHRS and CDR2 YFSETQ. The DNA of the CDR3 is TGCGCCAGCAGCTCGACAGGGGGGGACCAGCCCCAGCATTTT. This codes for CASSSTGGDQPQHF.

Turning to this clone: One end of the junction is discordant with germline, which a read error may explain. The CDR3 nucleotides are TGTGCTAGCAGCTCGACAGGGGTGGGAGAGACCCAGTACTTC. It translates to CASSSTGVGETQYF. The chain couples TRBV7-7 to TRBJ2-5; 8 bases line up with TRBD1. CDR1 is SSHAT and CDR2 is FNYEAQ in the germline V gene (reference sequence). This CDR3 comprises 14 residues.

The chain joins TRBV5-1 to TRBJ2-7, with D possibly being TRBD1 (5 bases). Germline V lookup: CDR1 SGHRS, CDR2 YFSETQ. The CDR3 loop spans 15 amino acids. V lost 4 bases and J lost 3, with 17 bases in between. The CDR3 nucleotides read TGCGCCAGCAGCAGGGGTTCCGATGAATACTACGAGCAGTACTTC. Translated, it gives CASSRGSDEYYEQYF.

The CDR3 region is CASSPPSPGANVLTF. The CDR3 nucleotides read TGTGCCAGCTCACCGCCTAGTCCTGGGGCCAACGTCCTGACTTTC. The chain combines TRBV18 with TRBJ2-6; unclear D gene. Germline assignment: CDR1 KGHSH and CDR2 LQKENI. V lost 3 bases, J lost 2 bases, and 8 bases lay in between. This CDR3 region has 15 residues.

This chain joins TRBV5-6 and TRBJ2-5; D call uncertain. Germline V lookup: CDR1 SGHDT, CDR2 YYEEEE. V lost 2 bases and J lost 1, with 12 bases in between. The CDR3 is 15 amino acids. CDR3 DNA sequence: TGTGCCAGCAGCTTTAGGCAAAGCCTCCAAGAGACCCAGTACTTC. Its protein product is CASSFRQSLQETQYF. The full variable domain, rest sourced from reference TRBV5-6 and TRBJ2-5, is DAGVTQSPTHLIKTRGQQVTLRCSPKSGHDTVSWYQQALGQGPQFIFQYYEEEERQRGNFPDRFSGHQFPNYSSELNVNALLLGDSALYLCASSFRQSLQETQYFGPGTRLLVL.

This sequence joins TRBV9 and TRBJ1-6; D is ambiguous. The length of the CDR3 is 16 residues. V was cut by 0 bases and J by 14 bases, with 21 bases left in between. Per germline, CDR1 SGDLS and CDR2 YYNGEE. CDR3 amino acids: CASSVAPSAVGVTLHF. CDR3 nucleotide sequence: TGTGCCAGCAGCGTAGCGCCCTCGGCCGTCGGGGTCACCCTCCACTTT.

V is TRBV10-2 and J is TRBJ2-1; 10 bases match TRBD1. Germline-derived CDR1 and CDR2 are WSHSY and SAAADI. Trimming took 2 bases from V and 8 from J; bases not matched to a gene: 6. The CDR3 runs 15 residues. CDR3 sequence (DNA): TGCGCCAGCAGTGAGAGGGACAGGGGCCCAGATGAGCAGTTCTTC. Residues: CASSERDRGPDEQFF.